Each of the 6 T cell receptor beta chains below was sequenced from the same sample in a study of T cell responses to AZD1222 COVID-19 vaccine. Data came from immunoSEQ multiplex PCR; TCRdb stores just in-frame clones and leaves some out. Of 33,000 or so clones listed, roughly 90% are singletons. Sequenced here: peripheral blood, sampled 28 days after the second AZD1222 dose. The receptor set was obtained from an adult who received the AZD1222 COVID-19 vaccine.

The chain is built from TRBV3-1 (or the pseudogene TRBV3-2) and TRBJ2-3; D is ambiguous. CDR3 length: 16 amino acids. Trimming took off 2 bases at V and 6 bases at J, with 18 bases between the two ends. Looked up from germline, CDR1 is LGHDT and CDR2 is YNNKEL (reference sequence). The DNA for the CDR3 is TGTGCCAGCAGCCAACGCCCGGACCTATTATTTGATACGCAGTATTTT. It encodes CASSQRPDLLFDTQYF.

This sequence joins TRBV18 and TRBJ1-1; D remains unclear. V was shortened by 4 bases and J by 1 base, with 7 bases between the two germline ends. The CDR3 contains 13 residues. Germline loops: CDR1 KGHSH, CDR2 LQKENI. The CDR3 spells CASSRTANTEAFF. The CDR3 DNA reads as TGTGCCAGCTCACGGACGGCGAACACTGAAGCTTTCTTT.

The rearrangement uses TRBV7-2 and TRBJ1-1; no clear D. Trimming shortened V by 5 bases and J by 3 bases, and 7 bases separated the two germline ends. The CDR3 is made up of 12 amino acids. Germline CDR1 and CDR2: SGHTA and FQGNSA. The CDR3 sequence: CASSPDHTEAFF. The DNA of the CDR3 is TGTGCCAGCAGCCCGGACCACACTGAAGCTTTCTTT.

This chain connects TRBV4-1 to TRBJ1-2; possibly TRBD1 for D (6 bases). Trimming removed 0 bases from V and 7 bases from J, with 18 bases in between. The germline CDR1 and CDR2 sequences are MGHRA and YSYEKL. This CDR3 spans 16 amino acids. The CDR3 reads CASSQDSRGRYSGYTF. CDR3 nucleotides: TGCGCCAGCAGCCAAGATAGTAGGGGGAGGTACAGTGGCTACACCTTC.

A single count supports this clone. Here the CDR3 reads CASSVTGFGNSPLHF. The DNA of the CDR3 is TGTGCCAGCAGTGTAACAGGGTTCGGGAATTCACCCCTCCACTTT. The chain combines TRBV25-1 with TRBJ1-6, with D possibly being TRBD1 (6 bases). CDR1 MGHDK and CDR2 SYGVNS come from the germline V gene. The CDR3 is 15 amino acids. The V end lost 4 bases, the J end lost 7 bases, and 14 bases lay between the germline ends.

This chain joins TRBV18 and TRBJ2-3, with D possibly matching TRBD1 (5 bases). Trimming left V 3 bases short and J 6 bases short, with 16 bases between. There are 15 residues in the CDR3. The germline V gene has CDR1 KGHSH and CDR2 LQKENI. The CDR3 nucleotides are TGTGCCAGCTCACCGGACCAGGGTATTTATGATACGCAGTATTTT. Its translation is CASSPDQGIYDTQYF.